The rows below give T cell receptor beta chains drawn from one sample of a study of identical twins. TCRdb processed the 5' RACE reads anew with MiXCR; each CDR3 protein has one entry. The sample has 400,000 to 650,000 distinct CDR3 sequences; roughly 21% are singletons. These same data were also listed under a study on T cells expressing NK-cell markers.

The sequenced sample was CD4+ T cells sorted from blood. These receptors all stem from a woman aged 18-29 years in good health. The CDR3 runs from the conserved cysteine through the conserved F or W. A D gene is named only where the DNA matches it firmly. Where a row states a size, it is once, few, many or the class of an expanded clone; other rows omit it.

V gene	J gene	D gene	clone size	CDR3 DNA	CDR3 protein
TRBV5-6	TRBJ2-1	TRBD2	-	TGTGCCAGCAGCTTGGGTCTAGGGACTAGCGGGAGTTTCGATGAGCAGTTCTTC	CASSLGLGTSGSFDEQFF
TRBV20-1	TRBJ2-7	-	many	TGCAGTGCTAGTGGACCCTACGTCGAGCAGTACTTC	CSASGPYVEQYF
TRBV4-3	TRBJ2-2	-	-	TGCGCCAGCAGCCAAGAGGGCCTAGTAGCCGGGGAGCTGTTTTTT	CASSQEGLVAGELFF
TRBV12-3/TRBV12-4	TRBJ2-3	-	few	TGTGCCAGCCGATATCTCCCCACAGATACGCAGTATTTT	CASRYLPTDTQYF
TRBV20-1	TRBJ2-3	TRBD2	few	TGCAGTGCTAGAGCGACTAGCGGGAGGACAGATACGCAGTATTTT	CSARATSGRTDTQYF
TRBV5-1	TRBJ1-3	-	few	TGCGCCAGCACGGATAGCTCTGGAAACACCATATATTTT	CASTDSSGNTIYF
TRBV12-3/TRBV12-4	TRBJ1-1	-	many	TGTGCCAGCATCCTACGGAACGAAGCTTTCTTT	CASILRNEAFF
TRBV15	TRBJ2-4	-	many	TGTGCCACCAGCAGACCGGGTGACACAGAAAACATTCAGTACTTC	CATSRPGDTENIQYF
TRBV30	TRBJ1-2	-	-	TGTGCCTGGAGTCCCCAGGGGATTGATGGCTACACCTTC	CAWSPQGIDGYTF
TRBV6-1	TRBJ2-2	TRBD2	-	TGTGCCAGCAGTGAAGCGGGAGGGACCGGGGAGCTGTTTTTT	CASSEAGGTGELFF
TRBV4-3	TRBJ2-3	-	-	TGCGCCAGCAGCCAAGATAGGGGCAGCCGCACAGATACGCAGTATTTT	CASSQDRGSRTDTQYF
TRBV28	TRBJ2-7	-	-	TGTGCCAGCAGTTTAGGGGGCGGGCTCAAGCACGAGCAGTACTTC	CASSLGGGLKHEQYF
TRBV6-5	TRBJ2-7	-	few	TGTGCCAGCAGTTACTTGACTCAAACCTACGAGCAGTACTTC	CASSYLTQTYEQYF
TRBV5-1	TRBJ2-5	-	many	TGCGCCAGCAGCTTGGGGGATTTCCAAGAGACCCAGTACTTC	CASSLGDFQETQYF
TRBV7-2	TRBJ2-7	-	few	TGTGCCAGCAGCTCCAAGACGACCACCCGGGAGCAGTACTTC	CASSSKTTTREQYF
TRBV3-1	TRBJ2-7	-	few	TGTGCCAGCAGCCCACAAGGAGCAGTCCCAGCCTACGAGCAGTACTTC	CASSPQGAVPAYEQYF
TRBV7-3	TRBJ1-2	-	few	TGTGCCAGCAGCCTGAGTTGGGATAGTACCTATGGCTACACCTTC	CASSLSWDSTYGYTF
TRBV7-7	TRBJ2-7	-	-	TGTGCTAGCAGCCCCCAGGGGGGCGAGCAGTACTTC	CASSPQGGEQYF
TRBV20-1	TRBJ2-1	TRBD2	-	TGCAGTGCTCCTAGCCTGCCGGGACTAGCGGGAAGGACGGGGGGCAATGAGCAGTTCTTC	CSAPSLPGLAGRTGGNEQFF
TRBV5-1	TRBJ2-3	-	-	TGCGCCAGCAGCTTGGCTTGGGACTCCTCCACAGATACGCAGTATTTT	CASSLAWDSSTDTQYF
TRBV7-2	TRBJ2-5	TRBD1	-	TGTGCCAGCAGCTTACGGCAGGGGGATTCATCCCAGTACTTC	CASSLRQGDSSQYF
TRBV20-1	TRBJ2-7	TRBD1	few	TGCAGTGCCGCTGGAGGGACAGGCTCCTACGAGCAGTACTTC	CSAAGGTGSYEQYF
TRBV5-1	TRBJ2-5	TRBD2	-	TGCGCCAGCAGCTTGGGTTGGGGACTAGCAGAGACCCAGTACTTC	CASSLGWGLAETQYF
TRBV5-5	TRBJ2-4	-	-	TGTGCCAGCAGCTTGCCAAGGGGAGGTGAAAACATTCAGTACTTC	CASSLPRGGENIQYF
TRBV21-1	TRBJ1-5	-	-	TGTGCCAGCAGCACCCGACAGGCTTATAGCAATCAGCCCCAGCATTTT	CASSTRQAYSNQPQHF